This TCR beta chain was captured in a study of type 1 and type 2 diabetes patients. Study summary: Magnetic bead positive selection isolated CD4+ or CD8+ T cells from PBMCs. Study-level results: Some T1D-only expanded clones might appear in more T2D or control samples.

Concerning this clonotype itself: Its antigen is as yet unknown.

Amplification started from genomic DNA. A primer set of 30 forward and 13 reverse primers amplified the CDR3. TCRdb redid the calling of the multiplex PCR reads with MiXCR, one entry per CDR3 protein. In the table there are about 250,000 distinct CDR3 sequences, 40% to 50% of which are singletons. CDR1 is MDHEN, CDR2 SYDVKM, per germline. The CDR3 is 14 residues long. Trimming pared 2 bases from V and 2 bases from J, leaving 9 bases between. This sequence originates from a man aged 18 to 29 with type 2 diabetes. V usage is TRBV28 and J usage is TRBJ2-5, with D possibly being TRBD2 (5 bases). The sample was peripheral blood mononuclear cells (PBMCs). CDR3 amino acids: CASSLRETQETQYF. Here the CDR3 DNA reads TGTGCCAGCAGTTTACGGGAAACACAAGAGACCCAGTACTTC.